A single count supports the clone carrying this TCR beta chain. It was with 60 Vbeta and 13 Jbeta primers that the PCR ran. TCRdb's table, derived via immunoSEQ multiplex PCR, lists solely in-frame clones and lacks some. The sample lists some 140,000 clones, over 70% occurring once. This CDR3 spans 15 amino acids. From germline, CDR1 is LGHNA and CDR2 YSLEER. With V trimmed by 2 bases and J by 7 bases, 10 bases remained unmatched. This entry comes from a study of cytomegalovirus exposure and HLA in healthy donors. Source material: PBMCs. The genes are TRBV4-3 and TRBJ2-7; TRBD1 matches at 8 bases. This TCR derives from a man aged 18-30 years in good health and CMV-seronegative. DNA for the CDR3: TGCGCCAGCAGCCAACCGGGACAGGCTACAAAAGAGCAGTACTTC. Protein product: CASSQPGQATKEQYF.